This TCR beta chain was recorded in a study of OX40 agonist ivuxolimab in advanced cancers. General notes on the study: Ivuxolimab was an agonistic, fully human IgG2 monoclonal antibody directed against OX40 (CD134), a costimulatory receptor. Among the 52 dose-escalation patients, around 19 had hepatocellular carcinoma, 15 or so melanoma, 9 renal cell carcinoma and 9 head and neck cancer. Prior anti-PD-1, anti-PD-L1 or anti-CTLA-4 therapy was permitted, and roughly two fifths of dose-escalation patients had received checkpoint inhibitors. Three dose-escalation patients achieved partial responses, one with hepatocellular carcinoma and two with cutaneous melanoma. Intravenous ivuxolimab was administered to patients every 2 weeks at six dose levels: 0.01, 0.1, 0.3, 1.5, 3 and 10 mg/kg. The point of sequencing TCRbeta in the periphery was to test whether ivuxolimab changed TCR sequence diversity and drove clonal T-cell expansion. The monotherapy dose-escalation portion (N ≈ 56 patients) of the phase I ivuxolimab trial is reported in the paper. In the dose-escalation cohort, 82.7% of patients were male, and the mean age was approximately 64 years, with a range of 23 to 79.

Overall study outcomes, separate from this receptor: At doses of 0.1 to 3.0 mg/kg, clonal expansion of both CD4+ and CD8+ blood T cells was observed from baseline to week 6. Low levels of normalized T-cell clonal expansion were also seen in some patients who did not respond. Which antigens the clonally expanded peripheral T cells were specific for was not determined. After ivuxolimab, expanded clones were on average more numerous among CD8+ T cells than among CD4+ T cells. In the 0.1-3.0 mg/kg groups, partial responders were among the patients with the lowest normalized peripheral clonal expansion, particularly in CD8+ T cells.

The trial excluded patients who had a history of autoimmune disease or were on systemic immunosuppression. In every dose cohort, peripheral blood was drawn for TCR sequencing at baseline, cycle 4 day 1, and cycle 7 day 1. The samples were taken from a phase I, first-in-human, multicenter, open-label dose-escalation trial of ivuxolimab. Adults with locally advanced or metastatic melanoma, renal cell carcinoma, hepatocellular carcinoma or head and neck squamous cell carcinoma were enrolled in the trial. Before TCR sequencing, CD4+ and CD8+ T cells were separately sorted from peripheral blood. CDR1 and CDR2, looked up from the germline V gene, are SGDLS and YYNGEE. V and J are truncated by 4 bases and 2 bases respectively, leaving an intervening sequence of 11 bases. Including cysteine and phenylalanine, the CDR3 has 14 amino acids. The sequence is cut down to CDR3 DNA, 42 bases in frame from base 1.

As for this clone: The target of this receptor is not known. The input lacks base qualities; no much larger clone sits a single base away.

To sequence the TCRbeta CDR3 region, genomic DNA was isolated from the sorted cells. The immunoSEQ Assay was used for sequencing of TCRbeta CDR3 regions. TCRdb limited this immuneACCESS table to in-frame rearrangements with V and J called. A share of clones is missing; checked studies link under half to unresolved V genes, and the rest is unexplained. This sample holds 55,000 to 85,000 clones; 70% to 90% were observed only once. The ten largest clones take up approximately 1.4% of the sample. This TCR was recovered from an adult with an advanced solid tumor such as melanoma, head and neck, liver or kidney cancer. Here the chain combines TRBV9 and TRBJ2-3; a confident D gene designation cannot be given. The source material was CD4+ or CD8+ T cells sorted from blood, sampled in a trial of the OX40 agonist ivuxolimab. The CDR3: CASSRITVTDTQYF. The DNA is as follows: TGTGCCAGCAGCAGGATCACAGTCACAGATACGCAGTATTTT.